The 14 T cell receptor beta chains reported below all come from one sample, sequenced in a study of early T cells in non-severe SARS-CoV-2 infection. TCRdb analysed the 5' RACE reads with MiXCR anew, one entry per CDR3 protein. The data contain about 59,000 distinct CDR3 sequences, less than 15% of them seen just once; the ten biggest clones take up roughly 8.8%. The material was whole blood, obtained at baseline. The receptors stem from an adult who was a healthcare worker with PCR-confirmed SARS-CoV-2 infection or an uninfected control (not recorded which).

There are many counts of this clonotype. The chain links TRBV4-1 to TRBJ2-7; 11 bases are a match to TRBD2. The V gene's germline CDR1 is MGHRA and CDR2 YSYEKL. The length of the CDR3 is 15 residues. J was trimmed by 3 bases and V by 1 base; bases with no gene match: 2. This CDR3 is CASSQVTSGSYEQYF. The CDR3 nucleotides read TGCGCCAGCAGCCAAGTAACTAGCGGGAGCTACGAGCAGTACTTC.

This clonotype was seen at least ten times. V and J are TRBV6-1 and TRBJ2-3, with unresolved D. Per the germline V gene, CDR1 is MNHNS and CDR2 is SASEGT. V was clipped by 7 bases and J by 2 bases, with 7 bases between them. The CDR3 consists of 12 residues. The CDR3 loop reads CASNSFTDTQYF. The CDR3 DNA reads TGTGCCAGCAACTCATTCACAGATACGCAGTATTTT.

For the CDR3, the DNA is TGTGCCAGCAGTCGGACAGGGGGGATAGAAAAACTGTTTTTT. Protein: CASSRTGGIEKLFF. V and J are TRBV6-5 and TRBJ1-4; TRBD1 aligns across 10 bases. Germline V gene data show CDR1 as MNHEY and CDR2 as SVGAGI. The CDR3 covers 14 residues. Trimming at V came to 5 bases and at J to 8 bases, leaving 5 bases not matched to a gene.

This clonotype has more than one count but fewer than ten. The chain is built from TRBV20-1 and TRBJ2-2; D call uncertain. The germline V and J ends were trimmed by 6 bases and 6 bases, with 11 bases remaining between them. The CDR3 has 12 amino acids. Germline CDR1 reads DFQATT; CDR2 reads SNEGSKA (reference sequence). CDR3 bases: TGCAGTGCCCACGTCCTCCCCGGGGAGCTGTTTTTT. Its protein product is CSAHVLPGELFF.

This clonotype has only a few counts. The V and J genes are TRBV29-1 and TRBJ1-5; D call uncertain. This CDR3 spans 13 amino acids. V lost 4 bases and J lost 0, with 7 bases in between. Germline values: CDR1 SQVTM, CDR2 ANQGSEA. DNA for the CDR3: TGCAGCGTTGCGGCAAATAGCAATCAGCCCCAGCATTTT. It specifies CSVAANSNQPQHF.

The rearrangement uses TRBV11-2 and TRBJ2-1; 13 bases line up with TRBD2. The CDR3 extends over 18 amino acids. Germline V gene lookup returns CDR1 SGHAT and CDR2 FQNNGV. Trimming at V came to 3 bases and at J to 3 bases, leaving 8 bases not matched to a gene. The CDR3 here is CASSFLGLAGVLYNEQFF. CDR3 nucleotides: TGTGCCAGCAGCTTCCTCGGACTAGCGGGGGTTCTCTACAATGAGCAGTTCTTC.

In this sample, this clonotype turned up many times. This chain joins TRBV29-1 and TRBJ2-3; D call uncertain. V was cut by 8 bases and J by 1 base, with 10 bases left in between. CDR1 is SQVTM and CDR2 is ANQGSEA in the germline V gene. The CDR3 is made up of 12 amino acids. CDR3 region: CSPADRTDTQYF. The CDR3 DNA follows: TGCAGCCCCGCAGATCGCACAGATACGCAGTATTTT.

This chain uses TRBV6-5 with TRBJ2-7; 10 nucleotides agree with TRBD1. Germline loops: CDR1 MNHEY, CDR2 SVGAGI. The J segment lost 3 bases and the V segment lost 4 bases, leaving 6 bases of the junction unmatched. CDR3 length: 15 residues. The CDR3, as DNA: TGTGCCAGCAGTTCTTTGGGACAGGGGAGCTACGAGCAGTACTTC. Amino acids: CASSSLGQGSYEQYF.

This clonotype has just a few counts. The rearrangement links TRBV3-1 to TRBJ1-1; D ambiguous. This CDR3 region has 12 residues. Per the germline V gene, CDR1 is LGHDT and CDR2 is YNNKEL (reference sequence). V was pared by 0 bases and J by 5 bases, with 4 bases between. DNA for the CDR3: TGTGCCAGCAGCCAAGACCGGACTGAAGCTTTCTTT. Its translation is CASSQDRTEAFF. Full variable domain (rest looked up from reference TRBV3-1 and TRBJ1-1): DTAVSQTPKYLVTQMGNDKSIKCEQNLGHDTMYWYKQDSKKFLKIMFSYNNKELIINETVPNRFSPKSPDKAHLNLHINSLELGDSAVYFCASSQDRTEAFFGQGTRLTVV.

This clonotype was detected only once. The chain combines TRBV29-1 with TRBJ2-3; D gene ambiguous. V was cut by 6 bases and J by 4 bases, with 17 bases left in between. Looked up from germline, CDR1 is SQVTM and CDR2 is ANQGSEA. This CDR3 contains 14 residues. This CDR3 reads CSVTGPKPPDTQYF. Here the CDR3 DNA reads TGCAGCGTGACCGGGCCCAAACCCCCAGATACGCAGTATTTT.

This clonotype was counted ten times or more. This chain links TRBV9 with TRBJ2-7, with 11 bases lining up with TRBD2. This CDR3 is built from 15 residues. After removal of 4 bases from V and 2 bases from J, the junction contained 5 bases not matched to a gene. In germline, CDR1 is SGDLS, CDR2 YYNGEE. The CDR3 bases are TGTGCCAGCAGCACGGGACTAGCGGAAACCTACGAGCAGTACTTC. Its protein is CASSTGLAETYEQYF.

In its sample, this clonotype was seen many times. The chain recombines TRBV27 with TRBJ2-7; D remains unclear. The V gene's germline CDR1 is MNHEY and CDR2 SMNVEV (reference sequence). The V end lost 2 bases, the J end lost 6 bases, and 11 bases lay between the germline ends. The length of the CDR3 is 13 residues. Here the CDR3 DNA reads TGTGCCAGCAGTTTAAATACGGGCAGCGAGCAGTACTTC. Its translation is CASSLNTGSEQYF.

This clonotype has a handful of counts. The chain links TRBV12-3 or TRBV12-4 to TRBJ2-5; 8 bases line up with TRBD1. The CDR3 has 15 amino acids. V dropped 3 bases and J dropped 4; count of bases not matched to a gene: 7. The CDR3 region is CASSFGGTGGETQYF. The CDR3 DNA sequence: TGTGCCAGCAGTTTTGGCGGGACAGGAGGAGAGACCCAGTACTTC.

In its sample, this clonotype was seen many times. The J gene is TRBJ1-2, the V gene TRBV2; TRBD1 is a possible D gene (5 bases). Trimming took 8 bases from V and 4 from J, leaving 11 bases between them. The CDR3 consists of 12 residues. CDR1 SNHLY and CDR2 FYNNEI come from the germline V gene. CDR3 sequence (DNA): TGTGCCAGCGCGGGACCCAGCTATGGCTACACCTTC. This codes for CASAGPSYGYTF.